This T cell receptor beta chain was recovered during a study of CD8+ T cells in alopecia areata. At the level of the study: A 6-month off-drug phase came after tofacitinib, which had lasted 6 to 18 months. Study results and limitations: Tissue-resident alphabeta T cells belonging to normal skin likewise get sequenced within scalp specimens.

The V gene's germline CDR1 is MNHEY and CDR2 SMNVEV (reference sequence). The CDR3 spans 15 residues. J gave up 6 bases and V 6 bases, and 6 bases lay outside the gene matches. The treatment was: oral pan-JAK inhibitor, 5-10 mg twice daily. On this clone itself: Its cognate antigen is unknown.

cDNA serving as the sequencing template came from extracted, reverse transcribed RNA. TCRdb keeps only in-frame clones here, not all; method: immunoSEQ multiplex PCR. Of 150,000 to 200,000 clones listed, roughly two thirds are singletons. The sequence derives from a human donor with alopecia areata. The chain employs TRBV27 and TRBJ2-1, with 12 nucleotides matching TRBD2. The specimen comprised CD4+ T cells sorted from blood, sampled at week 4, from a patient treated with tofacitinib. For the CDR3, the DNA is TGTGCCAGCAGCCGCGCTAGCGGGGGGGTCAATGAGCAGTTCTTC. It codes for CASSRASGGVNEQFF.